The source of this TCR beta chain is a study of human T cells and chemical hapten exposure. Notes on the study in general: A positive correlation with patch test score was shown by PT1 expanded TCR counts.

In this sample, this clonotype turned up a few times. Its antigen remains unidentified. This CDR3 region has 15 residues. Germline V gives CDR1 SSHAT, CDR2 FNYEAQ (reference sequence). The V segment lost 4 bases and the J segment 7 bases; nucleotides outside the gene matches: 7. The authors' processing: Samples contained a median of about 96,000 TCRs, with a range of about 23,224 to 690,600. MiXCR, applied by TCRdb to the RACE reads, yields one record per CDR3 protein. The V and J calls were determined by TCRdb, not by the authors. The sample holds roughly 70,000 distinct CDR3 sequences, 25% to 40% seen once. Regarding time point: patch test 1, 2 weeks after DPC sensitization. The sample's treatment: therapeutic diphenylcyclopropenone sensitization with weekly scalp DPC. Samples of blood were obtained prior to the application of each patch test. Extraction yielded total RNA from whole blood (unfractionated).

Sequences were derived from whole blood, sampled in connection with sensitization to the hapten diphenylcyclopropenone (DPC). The receptor was isolated from a middle-aged man with alopecia areata. Some clones in this sample may be carry-over from other donors' samples. J is TRBJ2-2 and V is TRBV7-7, with TRBD1 matching 9 bases. Here the CDR3 reads CASSWGTGSGGELFF. The CDR3 nucleotides are TGTGCCAGCAGCTGGGGGACAGGGAGCGGCGGGGAGCTGTTTTTT.